Each of the 30 T cell receptor beta chains below was sequenced from the same sample in a study of T-cell memory formation after mild COVID-19. TCRdb used MiXCR to reprocess the 5' RACE reads, holding one entry per CDR3 protein. The sample has about 240,000 distinct CDR3 sequences, more than 8% seen once. Material: PBMCs or a T cell subset sorted from them (not recorded which). Source of these receptors: a man aged 18 to 29 who had mild COVID-19 (a few samples of this study predate the infection). Cell type and time point are not known.

The V and J genes are TRBV12-3 or TRBV12-4 and TRBJ1-5; D not certain. V lost 3 bases and J 7 bases, leaving 10 bases between the germline ends. The CDR3 consists of 13 residues. For the CDR3, the DNA is TGTGCCAGCAGTTTCGAGGGCTCCCAGCCCCAGCATTTT. Translation gives CASSFEGSQPQHF.

This clonotype was recorded a few times. The chain combines TRBV12-3 or TRBV12-4 with TRBJ2-1; no definite D call. The CDR3 has 13 residues. V was trimmed by 4 bases and J by 10 bases, leaving 14 bases between them. The CDR3 DNA reads TGTGCCAGCAGTTCCCCCGGGCCTCCAGAGCAGTTCTTC. Its protein is CASSSPGPPEQFF.

The chain has TRBV5-1 and TRBJ2-3; D unresolved. The CDR3 is 12 residues long. Trimming pared 1 base from V and 4 bases from J, leaving 4 bases between. Germline loops: CDR1 SGHRS, CDR2 YFSETQ. The CDR3, as DNA: TGCGCCAGCAGCTTGCCAGCAGATACGCAGTATTTT. This gives the protein CASSLPADTQYF.

This sequence joins TRBV7-2 and TRBJ2-3; 7 bases are a match to TRBD2. CDR1 is SGHTA and CDR2 is FQGNSA in the germline V gene. Trimming removed 5 bases from V and 4 bases from J; junction bases left unmatched: 12. This CDR3 comprises 16 residues. DNA for the CDR3: TGTGCCAGCAGCATAGAAGTGACTAGCAGGGCAGATACGCAGTATTTT. Its protein product is CASSIEVTSRADTQYF.

This clonotype was detected only a few times. This chain joins TRBV12-3 or TRBV12-4 and TRBJ1-1; D not certain. The CDR3 totals 12 residues. Trimming took off 2 bases at V and 6 bases at J, with 7 bases between the two ends. The CDR3 loop is CASSLTVSEAFF. As DNA, the CDR3 is TGTGCCAGCAGTTTAACGGTTTCTGAAGCTTTCTTT.

This chain connects TRBV25-1 to TRBJ1-2, with D possibly matching TRBD1 (5 bases). CDR3 length: 15 amino acids. Germline values: CDR1 MGHDK, CDR2 SYGVNS. The germline V and J ends were trimmed by 0 bases and 4 bases, with 12 bases remaining between them. CDR3 sequence (DNA): TGTGCCAGCAGTGAATATAAGGGGATCGGCTATGGCTACACCTTC. Protein sequence: CASSEYKGIGYGYTF.

This clonotype was recorded many times. The V gene is TRBV5-1, the J gene TRBJ2-4; TRBD1 matches at 7 bases. V was clipped by 4 bases and J by 5 bases; unmatched bases: 6. Germline lookup yields CDR1 SGHRS and CDR2 YFSETQ. This CDR3 comprises 14 residues. This chain's CDR3 is CASSPGQRENIQYF. In DNA form, the CDR3 reads TGCGCCAGCAGCCCGGGACAGAGAGAAAACATTCAGTACTTC.

In its sample, this clonotype was seen a few times. The chain links TRBV7-3 to TRBJ2-5; D could derive from TRBD1 or TRBD2 (6 bases each). V lost 4 bases and J lost 2, with 14 bases in between. The CDR3 sequence is 15 residues long. Germline-derived CDR1 and CDR2 are SGHTA and FQGTGA. CDR3 coding DNA: TGTGCCAGCAGCTCGGAGGGGGGCCGGCAAGAGACCCAGTACTTC. Translating gives CASSSEGGRQETQYF.

This clonotype was picked up a small number of times. The chain's CDR3 is CASSPRGEALVAKNIQYF. The CDR3 nucleotides read TGTGCCAGCAGCCCACGGGGGGAAGCGCTTGTAGCCAAAAACATTCAGTACTTC. This chain joins TRBV4-2 and TRBJ2-4; 7 bases line up with TRBD2. The germline V gene encodes CDR1 LGHNA and CDR2 YNFKEQ. The CDR3 contains 18 residues. V shed 4 bases and J 0 bases; nucleotides not matched to a gene: 12.

This clonotype has a count of ten or more. J is TRBJ2-7 and V is TRBV6-2 or TRBV6-3; D unresolved. CDR1 and CDR2 (germline): MNHEY, SVGEGT. The CDR3 spans 13 residues. Trimming pared 0 bases from V and 2 bases from J, leaving 5 bases between. This CDR3 reads CASSYSSPYEQYV. DNA of the CDR3: TGTGCCAGCAGTTACTCGAGTCCCTACGAGCAGTACGTC.

This clonotype came up a few times. This rearrangement joins TRBV6-5 to TRBJ2-1, with 11 bases identical to TRBD2. Germline CDR1 is MNHEY and CDR2 is SVGAGI. The CDR3 totals 17 residues. V shed 5 bases, J shed 0 bases, and the junction held 6 bases outside the gene matches. This CDR3 reads CASSQRLAGSSYNEQFF. DNA for the CDR3: TGTGCCAGCAGTCAGCGACTAGCGGGGAGCTCCTACAATGAGCAGTTCTTC.

This clonotype came up a few times. The chain links TRBV3-1 to TRBJ1-2, with D unclear. V gave up 4 bases and J gave up 6 bases, with 15 bases separating them. This CDR3 contains 14 residues. CDR1 LGHDT and CDR2 YNNKEL come from the germline V gene (reference sequence). CDR3 region: CASSLPAAHDGYTF. CDR3 nucleotides: TGTGCCAGCAGCCTCCCCGCGGCCCATGATGGCTACACCTTC.

This chain uses TRBV6-6 with TRBJ1-3, with a tentative D call TRBD1 (6 bases). CDR1 and CDR2 from the germline V gene are MNHNY and SVGAGI (reference sequence). The V and J ends lost 9 bases and 4 bases respectively, with 10 bases between them. CDR3 length: 12 residues. The CDR3 sequence: CASQGSGNTIYF. The CDR3 DNA follows: TGTGCCAGTCAGGGGTCAGGAAACACCATATATTTT.

The chain recombines TRBV6-1 with TRBJ2-5; the D gene is possibly TRBD1 (7 bases). V was shortened by 5 bases and J by 5 bases, with 18 bases between the two germline ends. The CDR3 sequence is 15 residues long. Per germline, CDR1 MNHNS and CDR2 SASEGT. In DNA form, the CDR3 reads TGTGCCAGCAGTCCCAGGGGGGTTCGGGGGGAGACCCAGTACTTC. This encodes CASSPRGVRGETQYF.

This clonotype has more than one count but fewer than ten. The chain combines TRBV20-1 with TRBJ1-5, with TRBD1 matching 7 bases. The J segment lost 8 bases and the V segment lost 3 bases, leaving 7 bases of the junction unmatched. CDR3 size: 13 residues. Germline CDR1 is DFQATT and CDR2 is SNEGSKA (reference sequence). This CDR3 reads CSASLLTGKPQHF. CDR3 coding DNA: TGCAGTGCTAGCCTTTTGACAGGGAAGCCCCAGCATTTT.

This clonotype occurred once. The J gene is TRBJ2-1, the V gene TRBV5-6; 7 positions match TRBD2. CDR3 length: 13 amino acids. Trimming took 4 bases from V and 2 from J; bases not matched to a gene: 0. Germline CDR1 and CDR2: SGHDT and YYEEEE. The CDR3 reads CASSGGAYNEQFF. The CDR3 DNA reads TGTGCCAGCAGCGGGGGGGCCTACAATGAGCAGTTCTTC. The complete variable domain, with remaining parts taken from reference TRBV5-6 and TRBJ2-1, reads DAGVTQSPTHLIKTRGQQVTLRCSPKSGHDTVSWYQQALGQGPQFIFQYYEEEERQRGNFPDRFSGHQFPNYSSELNVNALLLGDSALYLCASSGGAYNEQFFGPGTRLTVL.

The genes are TRBV10-3 and TRBJ1-6, with D possibly being TRBD1 (6 bases). V lost 5 bases and J 11 bases, leaving 7 bases between the germline ends. This CDR3 has 11 amino acids. The V gene's germline CDR1 is ENHRY and CDR2 SYGVKD. CDR3: CAISSGAPLHF. The CDR3 DNA reads TGTGCCATCAGTTCAGGGGCACCCCTCCACTTT.

The chain joins TRBV12-3 or TRBV12-4 to TRBJ2-1; tentative D call: TRBD2 (5 bases). V shed 3 bases and J shed 6 bases, with 9 bases lying between them. This CDR3 is built from 13 residues. The CDR3 region is CASSLFGVNEQFF. The CDR3 DNA sequence: TGTGCCAGCAGTTTGTTCGGGGTCAATGAGCAGTTCTTC.

The chain carries TRBV24-1 and TRBJ1-1; D is perhaps TRBD1 (5 bases). Germline loops: CDR1 KGHDR, CDR2 SFDVKD. V was shortened by 2 bases and J by 3 bases, with 6 bases between the two germline ends. The CDR3 extends over 13 amino acids. The CDR3 sequence: CATSDWGYTEAFF. For the CDR3, the DNA is TGTGCCACCAGTGATTGGGGGTACACTGAAGCTTTCTTT.

This clonotype was detected ten times or more. The chain carries TRBV7-3 and TRBJ2-5; 8 nucleotides align to TRBD2. CDR3 length: 15 residues. Germline loops: CDR1 SGHTA, CDR2 FQGTGA. Trimming cost V 0 bases and J 4 bases; bases outside gene matches: 4. CDR3 sequence (DNA): TGTGCCAGCAGCTTAACCGGGGGGGCAGGAGAGACCCAGTACTTC. Translation gives CASSLTGGAGETQYF. Drawing the rest from reference TRBV7-3 and TRBJ2-5, the complete variable domain is GAGVSQTPSNKVTEKGKYVELRCDPISGHTALYWYRQSLGQGPEFLIYFQGTGAADDSGLPNDRFFAVRPEGSVSTLKIQRTERGDSAVYLCASSLTGGAGETQYFGPGTRLLVL.

This clonotype has ten or more counts. This chain uses TRBV12-3 or TRBV12-4 with TRBJ2-5; 11 bases match TRBD2. Trimming took 1 base from V and 4 from J; bases not matched to a gene: 2. This CDR3 is built from 15 residues. This CDR3 is CASSLGTSGPETQYF. The CDR3 nucleotides are TGTGCCAGCAGTTTAGGGACTAGCGGGCCAGAGACCCAGTACTTC.

This clonotype was seen only a few times. The gene calls are TRBV12-3 or TRBV12-4 and TRBJ2-1; D is ambiguous. The CDR3 sequence is 16 residues long. Trimming removed 5 bases at V and 0 bases at J, with 14 bases between. CDR3 amino acids: CASSPRPLDSYNEQFF. The DNA for the CDR3 is TGTGCCAGCAGTCCCCGGCCCCTAGACTCCTACAATGAGCAGTTCTTC.

CDR3 amino acids: CATQRGEQYV. The DNA of the CDR3 is TGTGCCACCCAACGGGGCGAGCAGTACGTC. The chain carries TRBV21-1 and TRBJ2-7. TRBV21-1 has pseudogene status. The CDR3 contains 10 residues.

The V and J genes are TRBV27 and TRBJ2-5; TRBD2 matches at 11 bases. J gave up 5 bases and V 3 bases, and 5 bases lay outside the gene matches. Germline loops: CDR1 MNHEY, CDR2 SMNVEV (reference sequence). CDR3 length equals 15 residues. As DNA, the CDR3 is TGTGCCAGCAGTTTTACTAGCGGGGGAGTTGAGACCCAGTACTTC. It codes for CASSFTSGGVETQYF.

This clonotype turned up a few times. This chain connects TRBV12-3 or TRBV12-4 to TRBJ2-7; possibly TRBD1 for D (6 bases). V lost 3 bases and J lost 5, with 14 bases in between. This CDR3 is 14 amino acids long. The DNA for the CDR3 is TGTGCCAGCAGTTTTCTCCAGGGGAAGAACGAGCAGTACTTC. Amino acids: CASSFLQGKNEQYF.

This chain connects TRBV20-1 to TRBJ2-7; 9 nucleotides agree with TRBD1. The CDR3 is 14 amino acids. After removal of 1 base from V and 2 bases from J, the junction contained 3 bases not matched to a gene. Germline CDR1 is DFQATT and CDR2 is SNEGSKA (reference sequence). The CDR3, as DNA: TGCAGTGCTAGAGCTGACAGGGGGGCCTACGAGCAGTACTTC. Its protein is CSARADRGAYEQYF.

The V gene is TRBV10-3, the J gene TRBJ2-6, with TRBD2 as a possible D gene (6 bases). In germline, CDR1 is ENHRY, CDR2 SYGVKD. CDR3 length: 19 amino acids. Trimming removed 2 bases from V and 4 bases from J, with 21 bases in between. Here the CDR3 reads CAISEPVRRGTRGANVLTF. For the CDR3, the DNA is TGTGCCATCAGTGAGCCCGTCCGGCGGGGTACGAGAGGGGCCAACGTCCTGACTTTC.

This clonotype was seen at least ten times. This chain uses TRBV24-1 with TRBJ2-3, with D perhaps TRBD2 (6 bases). In germline, CDR1 is KGHDR, CDR2 SFDVKD. V was clipped by 0 bases and J by 4 bases, with 7 bases between them. The CDR3 has 14 amino acids. The CDR3 spells CATSDLWEADTQYF. CDR3 DNA: TGTGCCACCAGTGATTTGTGGGAGGCAGATACGCAGTATTTT.

V gene TRBV12-3 or TRBV12-4 combines with J gene TRBJ1-2; the D gene is possibly TRBD1 (6 bases). V dropped 10 bases and J dropped 0 bases, with 15 bases sitting between them. The CDR3 loop spans 14 amino acids. The DNA of the CDR3 is TGTGCCACCCGGGGGCCTTTCGCTAACTATGGCTACACCTTC. Its translation is CATRGPFANYGYTF.

This rearrangement joins TRBV27 to TRBJ2-1; D tentatively fits TRBD1 or TRBD2 (5 bases each). Germline V gives CDR1 MNHEY, CDR2 SMNVEV (reference sequence). The length of the CDR3 is 14 residues. Trimming cost V 2 bases and J 4 bases, with 9 bases left between them. The CDR3 DNA follows: TGTGCCAGCAGTTTACGGGGCCGATACAATGAGCAGTTCTTC. Amino acids: CASSLRGRYNEQFF.